The 29 T cell receptor beta chains in this list originate from one sample, sequenced in a study of T cells in Graves' hyperthyroidism and ophthalmopathy. RNA transcripts yielded amplified TCR beta CDR3 regions. The TCR CDR3 first-round RT-PCR relied on the HTBI primer set. MiXCR, run by TCRdb on the multiplex PCR reads, gives a single entry per CDR3 protein. The sample includes about 500,000 distinct CDR3 sequences, approximately 16% of them seen just once. The sequenced sample was blood. These receptors all come from a woman between 25 and 40 years old with Graves' ophthalmopathy.

CDR3 in DNA: TGTGCCAGCAGGCTGGGACTAACCGAAGAGACCCAGTACTTC. Translating it yields CASRLGLTEETQYF. The V gene is TRBV28, the J gene TRBJ2-5; 7 positions match TRBD2. Germline V CDR1 and CDR2: MDHEN, SYDVKM. The CDR3 has 14 amino acids. V lost 6 bases, J lost 3 bases, and 7 bases stayed unmatched.

This clonotype was counted ten times or more. This sequence joins TRBV5-8 and TRBJ1-1, with D unresolved. The CDR3 is 11 residues long. V shed 0 bases and J shed 4 bases, with 1 base lying between them. The V gene's germline CDR1 is SGHTS and CDR2 YDEGEE. CDR3 region: CASSLATEAFF. DNA of the CDR3: TGTGCCAGCAGCTTGGCCACTGAAGCTTTCTTT.

This clonotype was counted ten times or more. The chain links TRBV12-3 or TRBV12-4 to TRBJ2-5; no clear D. V was cut by 5 bases and J by 7 bases, with 17 bases left in between. The CDR3 is made up of 14 amino acids. In DNA form, the CDR3 reads TGTGCCAGCAGTCCTCCCGTTTCCCCGGGGACCCAGTACTTC. This codes for CASSPPVSPGTQYF.

The chain combines TRBV7-6 with TRBJ1-3, with D unclear. The CDR3 runs to 16 residues. CDR1 is SGHVS and CDR2 is FNYEAQ in the germline V gene. V dropped 5 bases and J dropped 2 bases, with 16 bases sitting between them. For the CDR3, the DNA is TGTGCCAGCAGCCCCGATGGCACCGCCCCTGGAAACACCATATATTTT. Translation: CASSPDGTAPGNTIYF.

This chain links TRBV6-5 with TRBJ2-3; TRBD1 or TRBD2 may be the D gene (5 bases each). Per germline, CDR1 MNHEY and CDR2 SVGAGI. Trimming removed 0 bases from V and 8 bases from J, with 15 bases in between. This CDR3 comprises 15 residues. The CDR3 region has the DNA TGTGCCAGCAGTTACTCGGACCGAGGTGGGGGTACGCAGTATTTT. It translates to CASSYSDRGGGTQYF.

V and J are TRBV27 and TRBJ1-4; D possibly corresponds to TRBD1 (6 bases). Germline assignment: CDR1 MNHEY and CDR2 SMNVEV (reference sequence). The CDR3 is 15 residues long. V gave up 4 bases and J gave up 5 bases, with 14 bases separating them. The CDR3 DNA reads TGTGCCAGCAGTTCCTCGACAGGACGAAATGAAAAACTGTTTTTT. It codes for CASSSSTGRNEKLFF.

This clonotype was recorded at least ten times. The chain carries TRBV30 and TRBJ1-4, with 7 positions matching TRBD1. This CDR3 is 12 amino acids long. With V trimmed by 1 base and J by 7 bases, 0 bases remained unmatched. Germline-derived CDR1 and CDR2 are GTSNPN and SVGIG (reference sequence). Written as DNA, the CDR3 is TGTGCCTGGAGTGGACAGGGTGAAAAACTGTTTTTT. This codes for CAWSGQGEKLFF.

This clonotype was recorded many times. The chain combines TRBV3-1 with TRBJ2-1; D possibly uses TRBD1 or TRBD2 (5 bases each). This CDR3 comprises 13 residues. V was clipped by 0 bases and J by 15 bases, with 15 bases between them. Germline V gene data show CDR1 as LGHDT and CDR2 as YNNKEL (reference sequence). In DNA form, the CDR3 reads TGTGCCAGCAGCCAAGATTGGGACCGAGGTCCGTTCTTC. It translates to CASSQDWDRGPFF.

This clonotype came up many times. The J gene is TRBJ2-1, the V gene TRBV7-3, with D possibly matching TRBD1 (6 bases). The CDR3 extends over 15 amino acids. CDR1 and CDR2 (germline): SGHTA, FQGTGA. Trimming took 6 bases from V and 3 from J, leaving 15 bases between them. This chain's CDR3 is CASRPRAGDYNEQFF. DNA of the CDR3: TGTGCCAGCAGGCCACGGGCAGGGGACTACAATGAGCAGTTCTTC.

In this sample, this clonotype turned up many times. The rearrangement links TRBV7-6 to TRBJ2-1, with TRBD1 as a possible D gene (6 bases). Deletions cut 0 bases from V and 3 bases from J, with 12 bases between. Germline CDR1 reads SGHVS; CDR2 reads FNYEAQ. This CDR3 region has 16 residues. CDR3 in DNA: TGTGCCAGCAGCTTAGCGGGGGCCCGGAGCTACAATGAGCAGTTCTTC. It encodes CASSLAGARSYNEQFF.

This clonotype came up many times. The V call is TRBV19, the J call TRBJ2-1, with 7 positions matching TRBD2. V shed 8 bases and J 6 bases; nucleotides not matched to a gene: 4. Germline CDR1 and CDR2: LNHDA and SQIVND (reference sequence). This CDR3 is built from 12 residues. The CDR3 coding sequence is TGTGCCAGTGACAGCGGGACCAATGAGCAGTTCTTC. Protein: CASDSGTNEQFF.

This clonotype was counted ten times or more. The rearrangement uses TRBV28 and TRBJ2-1; TRBD2 agrees at 13 bases. Germline V gives CDR1 MDHEN, CDR2 SYDVKM. V lost 3 bases, J lost 7 bases, and 3 bases stayed unmatched. The CDR3 is made up of 15 amino acids. CDR3 in amino acids: CASSFGLAGVNEQFF. CDR3 nucleotide sequence: TGTGCCAGCAGTTTTGGACTAGCGGGAGTGAATGAGCAGTTCTTC.

The rearrangement uses TRBV4-2 and TRBJ2-2; 10 bases match TRBD2. This CDR3 has 17 residues. From germline, CDR1 is LGHNA and CDR2 YNFKEQ. V dropped 0 bases and J dropped 5; count of bases not matched to a gene: 6. CDR3 sequence (DNA): TGTGCCAGCAGCCAAGACCGAGCGGGAGGGTCTACCGGGGAGCTGTTTTTT. It specifies CASSQDRAGGSTGELFF.

This clonotype has a handful of counts. This chain connects TRBV5-6 to TRBJ1-2; 11 nucleotides line up with TRBD1. V was clipped by 3 bases and J by 7 bases; unmatched bases: 2. CDR1 and CDR2 (germline): SGHDT, YYEEEE. The CDR3 covers 13 residues. The DNA for the CDR3 is TGTGCCAGCAGCTACGGACAGGGGGCTGGCTACACCTTC. Translation: CASSYGQGAGYTF.

The rearrangement joins TRBV19 to TRBJ1-1; 8 bases map to TRBD1. CDR3 length equals 15 residues. V dropped 1 base and J dropped 4; count of bases not matched to a gene: 5. Germline CDR1 is LNHDA and CDR2 is SQIVND (reference sequence). CDR3 bases: TGTGCCAGTAGTATAGGACAGGGGAGGATCACTGAAGCTTTCTTT. Its translation: CASSIGQGRITEAFF.

In this sample, this clonotype turned up many times. The CDR3 is CASSLDMHPPYEQYF. DNA of the CDR3: TGTGCCAGCAGCTTAGATATGCATCCCCCTTACGAGCAGTACTTC. The rearrangement joins TRBV11-2 to TRBJ2-7, with D unresolved. Trimming cost V 0 bases and J 4 bases, with 13 bases left between them. This CDR3 has 15 residues. Germline-derived CDR1 and CDR2 are SGHAT and FQNNGV.

This clonotype was found many times. V gene TRBV4-1 combines with J gene TRBJ2-7; 8 nucleotides align to TRBD1. The CDR3 is made up of 13 amino acids. CDR1 is MGHRA and CDR2 is YSYEKL in the germline V gene. Trimming at V came to 8 bases and at J to 3 bases, leaving 6 bases not matched to a gene. The CDR3 coding sequence is TGCGCCAGCGGACAGGGAGCCGGCTACGAGCAGTACTTC. It yields the protein CASGQGAGYEQYF.

This clonotype was counted a few times. The genes are TRBV9 and TRBJ1-6; 8 bases map to TRBD1. Germline V gives CDR1 SGDLS, CDR2 YYNGEE. The CDR3 length is 13 residues. Trimming took 4 bases from V and 7 from J; bases not matched to a gene: 1. The CDR3 reads CASSRQGNSPLHF. CDR3 nucleotide sequence: TGTGCCAGCAGCAGACAGGGGAATTCACCCCTCCACTTT.

This clonotype was observed many times. This chain uses TRBV2 with TRBJ2-5, with D possibly called TRBD1 or TRBD2 (6 bases each). V was cut by 7 bases and J by 6 bases, with 21 bases left in between. The CDR3 extends over 15 amino acids. Germline loops: CDR1 SNHLY, CDR2 FYNNEI. The CDR3 bases are TGTGCCAGCAACATCCCGATAGGGGGGAGTCAGACCCAGTACTTC. Translation: CASNIPIGGSQTQYF.

This clonotype was observed at least ten times. The J gene is TRBJ1-5, the V gene TRBV4-3, with 7 bases fitting TRBD1. The CDR3 runs 15 residues. With 2 bases clipped from V and 7 bases from J, the junction kept 8 bases outside the gene matches. Germline CDR1 reads LGHNA; CDR2 reads YSLEER. DNA of the CDR3: TGCGCCAGCAGCCAACATGACAGGGTAGGACAGCCCCAGCATTTT. It encodes CASSQHDRVGQPQHF.

The sample holds many counts of this clonotype. V and J are TRBV6-5 and TRBJ2-7, with TRBD1 as a possible D gene (6 bases). Per the germline V gene, CDR1 is MNHEY and CDR2 is SVGAGI. V lost 2 bases, J lost 2 bases, and 16 bases lay in between. The CDR3 sequence is 16 residues long. The CDR3 DNA sequence: TGTGCCAGCAGTTACCGCTGGGGACACCTGGCCTACGAGCAGTACTTC. This encodes CASSYRWGHLAYEQYF.

The chain joins TRBV4-2 to TRBJ2-1; 9 nucleotides line up with TRBD2. Unmatched junction bases numbered 9, after V lost 4 bases and J lost 8 bases. Germline-derived CDR1 and CDR2 are LGHNA and YNFKEQ. The CDR3 runs to 15 residues. CDR3 residues: CASSPYSGSRDEQFF. CDR3 in DNA: TGTGCCAGCAGCCCATATAGCGGGAGTAGGGATGAGCAGTTCTTC.

This clonotype was counted many times. V usage is TRBV28 and J usage is TRBJ1-3; D gene uncertain. V lost 3 bases and J 0 bases, leaving 9 bases between the germline ends. The V gene's germline CDR1 is MDHEN and CDR2 SYDVKM. This CDR3 is built from 15 residues. The CDR3 sequence: CASSLGHLSGNTIYF. DNA of the CDR3: TGTGCCAGCAGTTTGGGTCACCTCTCTGGAAACACCATATATTTT.

This clonotype was recorded a few times. The rearrangement links TRBV27 to TRBJ2-1, with 8 bases identical to TRBD2. Germline V CDR1 and CDR2: MNHEY, SMNVEV (reference sequence). The CDR3 spans 15 residues. J gave up 4 bases and V 3 bases, and 5 bases lay outside the gene matches. In DNA, the CDR3 is TGTGCCAGCAGTTTTTCACTAGCGGCTTACAATGAGCAGTTCTTC. This encodes CASSFSLAAYNEQFF.

In its sample, this clonotype was seen many times. V and J are TRBV20-1 and TRBJ1-4; D gene unclear. The CDR3 is 13 amino acids. V lost 6 bases, J lost 5 bases, and 13 bases lay in between. Per germline, CDR1 DFQATT and CDR2 SNEGSKA (reference sequence). CDR3 nucleotides: TGCAGTGCCCCTTCCAGGCGGAATGAAAAACTGTTTTTT. Its protein product is CSAPSRRNEKLFF.

There are many counts of this clonotype. The chain carries TRBV30 and TRBJ2-2; D unclear. The V gene's germline CDR1 is GTSNPN and CDR2 SVGIG (reference sequence). V was pared by 8 bases and J by 1 base, with 14 bases between. There are 14 residues in the CDR3. The CDR3 nucleotides are TGTGCCGCCCAAAGGTCCCAGAACACCGGGGAGCTGTTTTTT. Translation: CAAQRSQNTGELFF.

The chain uses TRBV5-5 and TRBJ1-5; 7 bases map to TRBD1. Germline trimming cut 1 base from V and 13 bases from J; bases unmatched to any gene: 8. The CDR3 consists of 13 residues. Germline V gene data show CDR1 as SGHKS and CDR2 as YYEKEE (reference sequence). The CDR3 DNA reads TGTGCCAGCAGCTTGTCGTGGGACAGTCAACAGCATTTT. It is translated as CASSLSWDSQQHF.

The V call is TRBV7-9, the J call TRBJ2-2; either TRBD1 or TRBD2 may supply D (5 bases each). CDR3 length equals 15 residues. V was shortened by 4 bases and J by 0 bases, with 9 bases between the two germline ends. The germline CDR1 and CDR2 sequences are SEHNR and FQNEAQ (reference sequence). As DNA, the CDR3 is TGTGCCAGCAGCTACAGGAGGCCGAACACCGGGGAGCTGTTTTTT. This sequence encodes CASSYRRPNTGELFF.

This clonotype came up many times. The J gene is TRBJ2-1, the V gene TRBV5-5, with 7 bases identical to TRBD2. In germline, CDR1 is SGHKS, CDR2 YYEKEE (reference sequence). V lost 2 bases and J lost 0; bases outside the gene matches: 8. CDR3 length: 17 amino acids. Here the CDR3 reads CASSFRTGGSSYNEQFF. CDR3 DNA: TGTGCCAGCAGCTTCCGAACGGGGGGAAGCTCCTACAATGAGCAGTTCTTC. Supplemented by reference TRBV5-5 and TRBJ2-1, the full variable domain reads DAGVTQSPTHLIKTRGQQVTLRCSPISGHKSVSWYQQVLGQGPQFIFQYYEKEERGRGNFPDRFSARQFPNYSSELNVNALLLGDSALYLCASSFRTGGSSYNEQFFGPGTRLTVL.